What follows are 32 T cell receptor beta chains derived from one specimen sequenced in a study of breast tumors, draining lymph nodes, adjacent tissues. One entry per CDR3 protein results from TCRdb running MiXCR on the multiplex PCR reads. This sample yields approximately 45,000 distinct CDR3 sequences, of which 20% to 25% are seen a single time; roughly 8% belongs to the top ten. Sequencing was performed on breast tumor tissue. The receptors originated from a female donor with breast cancer. Some clones in this sample may be carry-over from other donors' samples.

In this sample, this clonotype turned up many times. J is TRBJ1-6 and V is TRBV3-1, with 9 bases identical to TRBD1. Trimming cost V 5 bases and J 1 base; bases outside gene matches: 9. The CDR3 totals 18 residues. Germline V gene sequence: CDR1 LGHDT, CDR2 YNNKEL (reference sequence). CDR3 coding DNA: TGTGCCAGCAGCAAAACCCAGGACAGGGGTTCCTATAATTCACCCCTCCACTTT. Translation: CASSKTQDRGSYNSPLHF. Full variable domain (missing parts from reference TRBV3-1 and TRBJ1-6): DTAVSQTPKYLVTQMGNDKSIKCEQNLGHDTMYWYKQDSKKFLKIMFSYNNKELIINETVPNRFSPKSPDKAHLNLHINSLELGDSAVYFCASSKTQDRGSYNSPLHFGNGTRLTVT.

This clonotype was detected many times. The chain combines TRBV10-3 with TRBJ2-7; the match to TRBD2 covers 8 bases. The CDR3 covers 17 residues. V lost 4 bases and J lost 0; bases outside the gene matches: 11. CDR1 and CDR2 from the germline V gene are ENHRY and SYGVKD. The CDR3 bases are TGTGCCATCAGTGGATGGCGGGCGGGGGGCTACTCCTACGAGCAGTACTTC. Amino acids: CAISGWRAGGYSYEQYF.

This chain joins TRBV30 and TRBJ2-5; TRBD1 agrees at 9 bases. The CDR3 covers 13 residues. V shed 5 bases and J 5 bases; nucleotides not matched to a gene: 6. Germline CDR1 and CDR2: GTSNPN and SVGIG (reference sequence). For the CDR3, the DNA is TGTGCCTGGCGCGGACAGGGGACGGAGACCCAGTACTTC. Translated: CAWRGQGTETQYF. The complete variable domain, with remaining parts taken from reference TRBV30 and TRBJ2-5, reads SQTIHQWPATLVQPVGSPLSLECTVEGTSNPNLYWYRQAAGRGLQLLFYSVGIGQISSEVPQNLSASRPQDRQFILSSKKLLLSDSGFYLCAWRGQGTETQYFGPGTRLLVL.

This clonotype was observed many times. The rearrangement uses TRBV6-1 and TRBJ1-3; D not certain. The V and J ends lost 2 bases and 0 bases respectively, with 11 bases between them. The CDR3 is 16 residues long. CDR1 and CDR2 from the germline V gene are MNHNS and SASEGT. The CDR3 DNA reads TGTGCCAGCAGTGAACACCGCTATAGCTCTGGAAACACCATATATTTT. Translating gives CASSEHRYSSGNTIYF.

This clonotype was seen repeatedly, ten times or more. The chain links TRBV4-1 to TRBJ2-5; 7 nucleotides line up with TRBD1. The CDR3 is 15 amino acids. The trim removed 1 base at V and 2 bases at J, leaving 4 bases unmatched. CDR1 MGHRA and CDR2 YSYEKL come from the germline V gene. The CDR3 reads CASSQGQGSQETQYF. The CDR3 DNA is TGCGCCAGCAGCCAAGGACAGGGAAGTCAAGAGACCCAGTACTTC.

CDR3 sequence: CATSDYGRGGTDTQYF. The CDR3, as DNA: TGTGCCACCAGTGACTACGGGAGGGGGGGCACAGATACGCAGTATTTT. The V call is TRBV24-1, the J call TRBJ2-3; TRBD2 agrees at 8 bases. This CDR3 contains 16 residues. The J segment lost 1 base and the V segment lost 4 bases, leaving 6 bases of the junction unmatched. Germline V CDR1 and CDR2: KGHDR, SFDVKD.

In regard to this clonotype: A read error may explain this, as a much larger clone is one base away. Without the conserved terminal phenylalanine or tryptophan, this CDR3 likely stems from a read error. The chain uses TRBV30 and TRBJ2-7, with D perhaps TRBD2 (5 bases). The CDR3 spans 11 residues. Germline lookup yields CDR1 GTSNPN and CDR2 SVGIG (reference sequence). V lost 0 bases and J lost 5, with 5 bases in between. Here the CDR3 DNA reads TGTGCCTGGAGTGTCGGGGACGAGCAGTACCTC. Its translation is CAWSVGDEQYL.

This clonotype occurred many times. The chain couples TRBV12-3 or TRBV12-4 to TRBJ2-1, with 7 bases fitting TRBD1. With 7 bases clipped from V and 5 bases from J, the junction kept 5 bases outside the gene matches. CDR3 size: 13 residues. The CDR3 nucleotides are TGTGCCAGCACCCACAGGGGTCACAATGAGCAGTTCTTC. Translation gives CASTHRGHNEQFF.

This clonotype was seen a handful of times. The chain links TRBV28 to TRBJ2-3; unclear D gene. Germline V lookup: CDR1 MDHEN, CDR2 SYDVKM. This CDR3 comprises 15 residues. V shed 3 bases and J shed 3 bases, with 13 bases lying between them. As DNA, the CDR3 is TGTGCCAGCAGTTTGGGGAATTTTAGAACAGATACGCAGTATTTT. Translated, it gives CASSLGNFRTDTQYF.

Remarks on this clonotype: This could be a read error, since a much larger clone is one nucleotide away. The CDR3: CASSLEGDRLGNEQSF. DNA of the CDR3: TGTGCCAGCAGCTTAGAAGGGGACAGACTGGGAAATGAGCAGTCCTTC. This sequence joins TRBV7-9 and TRBJ2-1; 7 bases match TRBD1. This CDR3 comprises 16 residues. CDR1 is SEHNR and CDR2 is FQNEAQ in the germline V gene (reference sequence).

With regard to this clonotype: The germline gene is not matched at one end of the junction; a read error may be the cause. The V gene is TRBV7-6, the J gene TRBJ2-2; the D gene could be TRBD1 or TRBD2 (5 bases each). The CDR3 loop spans 17 amino acids. Germline CDR1 reads SGHVS; CDR2 reads FNYEAQ. CDR3 DNA: TGTGCCTGCAGCTTAGAGTCGGGGACGACTCTGACCGGGGAGCTGTTTTTT. Residues: CACSLESGTTLTGELFF.

This chain connects TRBV27 to TRBJ1-1; D is undetermined. This CDR3 contains 13 residues. The germline gives CDR1 MNHEY, CDR2 SMNVEV (reference sequence). The germline V and J ends were trimmed by 4 bases and 0 bases, with 6 bases remaining between them. The chain's CDR3 is CASSSIVNTEAFF. The CDR3 DNA reads TGTGCCAGCAGTTCAATAGTGAACACTGAAGCTTTCTTT.

By share, this clonotype counts as medium-sized. J is TRBJ2-7 and V is TRBV20-1, with 8 bases that match TRBD2. V gave up 3 bases and J gave up 3 bases; unmatched junction bases: 10. Germline V lookup: CDR1 DFQATT, CDR2 SNEGSKA (reference sequence). The CDR3 has 15 residues. CDR3 region: CSASPTSGGSYEQYF. CDR3 DNA sequence: TGCAGTGCTAGCCCCACTAGCGGAGGAAGCTACGAGCAGTACTTC.

On this clonotype itself: Just one base apart from a much larger clone, this may be a read error. CDR3 loop: CASSQAGDTQYF. The CDR3 nucleotides read TGCGCCAGCAGCCAAGCGGGGGATACGCAGTATTTT. This chain joins TRBV4-1 and TRBJ2-3; D might be TRBD2 (5 bases). CDR1 is MGHRA and CDR2 is YSYEKL in the germline V gene. V was clipped by 1 base and J by 6 bases, with 5 bases between them. CDR3 length: 12 residues.

Worth noting for this clonotype: A much larger clone lies a single base off, so this may be a read error. The rearrangement uses TRBV5-6 and TRBJ2-1, with a possible D match to TRBD2 (6 bases). The CDR3 sequence is 12 residues long. The germline CDR1 and CDR2 sequences are SGHDT and YYEEEE. The CDR3 here is CAGSAPAGEQFF. CDR3 coding DNA: TGTGCCGGCAGCGCCCCCGCGGGAGAGCAGTTCTTC.

There are many counts of this clonotype. J is TRBJ1-3 and V is TRBV18; D call uncertain. The CDR3 is 13 amino acids. Trimming stripped 5 bases from V and 0 bases from J, with 5 bases between. Germline CDR1 and CDR2: KGHSH and LQKENI. CDR3 loop: CASSGSSGNTIYF. The DNA for the CDR3 is TGTGCCAGCTCAGGTAGCTCTGGAAACACCATATATTTT.

V and J are TRBV28 and TRBJ2-3; 7 bases agree with TRBD2. The CDR3 has 15 amino acids. Germline values: CDR1 MDHEN, CDR2 SYDVKM. With 7 bases clipped from V and 3 bases from J, the junction kept 10 bases outside the gene matches. The CDR3 bases are TGTGCCAGCACCTCGCCTGGGGGGGGAACAGATACGCAGTATTTT. As protein: CASTSPGGGTDTQYF.

This clonotype was picked up a small number of times. The V gene is TRBV4-1, the J gene TRBJ2-5, with D unresolved. Germline-derived CDR1 and CDR2 are MGHRA and YSYEKL. This CDR3 comprises 14 residues. Trimming pared 3 bases from V and 4 bases from J, leaving 12 bases between. The DNA for the CDR3 is TGCGCCAGCAGCCATGCCATGTTCGGAGAGACCCAGTACTTC. It translates to CASSHAMFGETQYF.

The sample holds many counts of this clonotype. The gene calls are TRBV19 and TRBJ2-3; D might be TRBD1 (5 bases). Germline CDR1 LNHDA, CDR2 SQIVND (reference sequence). The CDR3 is 13 residues long. Trimming removed 6 bases from V and 3 bases from J, with 10 bases in between. CDR3 loop: CASSRAETDTQYF. CDR3 nucleotides: TGTGCCAGTAGCAGGGCCGAAACAGATACGCAGTATTTT. Full variable domain (missing parts from reference TRBV19 and TRBJ2-3): DGGITQSPKYLFRKEGQNVTLSCEQNLNHDAMYWYRQDPGQGLRLIYYSQIVNDFQKGDIAEGYSVSREKKESFPLTVTSAQKNPTAFYLCASSRAETDTQYFGPGTRLTVL.

The V and J genes are TRBV4-1 and TRBJ2-2, with TRBD2 as a possible D gene (6 bases). The CDR3 totals 20 residues. Trimming removed 1 base from V and 0 bases from J, with 21 bases in between. CDR1 and CDR2 (germline): MGHRA, YSYEKL. The CDR3 DNA sequence: TGCGCCAGCAGCCAAGGGGAGGTGTGGTTGCAGACCCCGAACACCGGGGAGCTGTTTTTT. Translated, it gives CASSQGEVWLQTPNTGELFF.

This rearrangement joins TRBV25-1 to TRBJ2-7, with TRBD2 identical over 13 bases. The CDR3 spans 14 residues. The trim removed 4 bases at V and 3 bases at J, leaving 0 bases unmatched. Germline V gene lookup returns CDR1 MGHDK and CDR2 SYGVNS. The CDR3 reads CASSGTSGSYEQYF. CDR3 coding DNA: TGTGCCAGCAGTGGGACTAGCGGGAGCTACGAGCAGTACTTC.

The chain employs TRBV6-5 and TRBJ1-4; weak D call: TRBD1 (5 bases). The CDR3 is 16 amino acids. Trimming removed 7 bases at V and 4 bases at J, with 19 bases between. The germline gives CDR1 MNHEY, CDR2 SVGAGI. CDR3 loop: CASTPLRPGHNEKLFF. CDR3 coding DNA: TGTGCCAGCACCCCTTTAAGACCGGGGCATAATGAAAAACTGTTTTTT.

This clonotype was seen repeatedly, ten times or more. V usage is TRBV15 and J usage is TRBJ2-1; D is unresolved. Germline CDR1 reads LNHNV; CDR2 reads YYDKDF (reference sequence). Trimming took off 0 bases at V and 7 bases at J, with 16 bases between the two ends. The CDR3 sequence is 16 residues long. CDR3: CATSREGPPFRNEQFF. DNA for the CDR3: TGTGCCACCAGCAGAGAAGGTCCCCCATTTAGGAATGAGCAGTTCTTC.

This clonotype has a count of ten or more. The rearrangement joins TRBV20-1 to TRBJ2-5, with unresolved D. CDR1 and CDR2 (germline): DFQATT, SNEGSKA (reference sequence). The CDR3 length is 13 residues. The V and J ends lost 6 bases and 5 bases respectively, with 16 bases between them. The DNA for the CDR3 is TGCAGTGCCTTCGTGTCAGGAGAGGAGACCCAGTACTTC. This sequence encodes CSAFVSGEETQYF.

This clonotype was seen at least ten times. The chain joins TRBV5-1 to TRBJ2-5; TRBD2 matches 8 bases. The V segment lost 1 base and the J segment 1 base; nucleotides outside the gene matches: 15. In germline, CDR1 is SGHRS, CDR2 YFSETQ. The CDR3 is 19 residues long. The CDR3 coding sequence is TGCGCCAGCAGCTTGCGGGACAACGCAGCGCTAGCGGGCCAAGAGACCCAGTACTTC. This gives the protein CASSLRDNAALAGQETQYF. The full variable domain, with the rest looked up from reference TRBV5-1 and TRBJ2-5, is KAGVTQTPRYLIKTRGQQVTLSCSPISGHRSVSWYQQTPGQGLQFLFEYFSETQRNKGNFPGRFSGRQFSNSRSEMNVSTLELGDSALYLCASSLRDNAALAGQETQYFGPGTRLLVL.

This clonotype occurred a few times. The chain has TRBV28 and TRBJ1-6, with 10 bases that match TRBD1. V lost 5 bases to trimming and J lost 10 bases; unmatched junction nucleotides: 14. The CDR3 runs to 17 residues. CDR1 and CDR2 (germline): MDHEN, SYDVKM. DNA of the CDR3: TGTGCCAGCAGTGCGGGACAGGGGATGGGGTTAGGGTCACCCCTCCACTTT. It is translated as CASSAGQGMGLGSPLHF.

On this clonotype: A read error may explain this, as a much larger clone is one base away. V gene TRBV2 combines with J gene TRBJ2-7; unclear D gene. Germline CDR1 reads SNHLY; CDR2 reads FYNNEI. The CDR3 has 12 amino acids. The CDR3 loop reads CASSSSLYEQCF. CDR3 nucleotides: TGTGCCAGCAGTTCAAGTCTCTACGAGCAGTGCTTC.

This clonotype appeared many times. J is TRBJ2-7 and V is TRBV9; no firm D call. The V end was cut by 4 bases, the J end by 6 bases, with 17 bases between. The CDR3 extends over 14 amino acids. In germline, CDR1 is SGDLS, CDR2 YYNGEE. The CDR3 reads CASSPGSSFGEQYF. The DNA of the CDR3 is TGTGCCAGCAGCCCTGGGTCTTCCTTTGGCGAGCAGTACTTC.

This clonotype has at least ten counts. The chain links TRBV7-6 to TRBJ2-1; the D gene is possibly TRBD2 (5 bases). V gave up 3 bases and J gave up 15 bases, with 21 bases separating them. Germline CDR1 SGHVS, CDR2 FNYEAQ. This CDR3 comprises 14 residues. Here the CDR3 reads CASSLNADYPFTFF. In DNA form, the CDR3 reads TGTGCCAGCAGCTTGAACGCTGACTACCCTTTTACGTTCTTC.

At least ten counts were recorded for this clonotype. V is TRBV20-1 and J is TRBJ2-5, with TRBD1 matching over 7 bases. The ends lost 5 bases at V and 5 bases at J; junction bases unmatched: 8. The CDR3 extends over 13 amino acids. Germline lookup yields CDR1 DFQATT and CDR2 SNEGSKA (reference sequence). The DNA of the CDR3 is TGCAGTGCTTCGCCAGGGGGAGTCGAGACCCAGTACTTC. It yields the protein CSASPGGVETQYF.

This clonotype was counted ten times or more. The chain employs TRBV20-1 and TRBJ2-4; no reliable D call. CDR3 length: 17 amino acids. Germline loops: CDR1 DFQATT, CDR2 SNEGSKA (reference sequence). The V end lost 1 base, the J end lost 3 bases, and 19 bases lay between the germline ends. DNA for the CDR3: TGCAGTGCTAGAGCCCCGGTCATAAAGACGGACAAAAACATTCAGTACTTC. It codes for CSARAPVIKTDKNIQYF.

This clonotype was recorded at least ten times. This chain connects TRBV12-3 or TRBV12-4 to TRBJ2-5; maybe TRBD2 (6 bases). Trimming cost V 1 base and J 7 bases, with 10 bases left between them. This CDR3 contains 13 residues. The CDR3 DNA reads as TGTGCCAGCAGTTTAGGCGGGGCGTTGACCCAGTACTTC. This translates into CASSLGGALTQYF.